The subject of this entry is one TCR beta chain. The entry originates in a study of T cell clones after liver transplantation. Study as a whole: Post-transplant blood was tracked for graft-donor-reactive T cell clones identified in a pre-transplant mixed lymphocyte reaction. HCV positivity affected three of eight recipients; the rest lacked autoimmune or viral indications. Pre-transplant mixed lymphocyte reactions yielded third-party-reactive TCRbeta sequences as comparators for graft-donor-reactive sequences.

Deletions cut 5 bases from V and 7 bases from J, with 8 bases between. Per the germline V gene, CDR1 is MDHEN and CDR2 is SYDVKM. The CDR3 loop spans 11 amino acids. Data came from immunoSEQ multiplex PCR; TCRdb stores just in-frame clones and leaves some out. The table shows tens of thousands of clones, with over 60% occurring only once. The sample was CD4+ T cells from blood, taken at the 22-month timepoint. This rearrangement joins TRBV28 to TRBJ1-2; weak D call: TRBD1 (6 bases). The receptor's source is a human patient who received a liver transplant. Some T cells may trace back to the graft donor. The CDR3 here is CASSQGIGYTF. In DNA form, the CDR3 reads TGTGCCAGCAGTCAGGGGATTGGCTACACCTTC.